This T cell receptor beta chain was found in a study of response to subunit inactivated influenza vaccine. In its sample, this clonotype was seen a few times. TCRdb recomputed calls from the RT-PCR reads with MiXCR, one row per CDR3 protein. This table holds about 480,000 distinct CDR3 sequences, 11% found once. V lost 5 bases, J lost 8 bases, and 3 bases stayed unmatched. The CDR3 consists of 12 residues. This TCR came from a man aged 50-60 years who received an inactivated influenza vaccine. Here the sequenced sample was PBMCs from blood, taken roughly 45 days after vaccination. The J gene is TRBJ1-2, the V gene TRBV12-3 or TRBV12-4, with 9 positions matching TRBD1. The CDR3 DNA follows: TGTGCCAGCAGTACAGGGGGCGACGGCTACACCTTC. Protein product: CASSTGGDGYTF.